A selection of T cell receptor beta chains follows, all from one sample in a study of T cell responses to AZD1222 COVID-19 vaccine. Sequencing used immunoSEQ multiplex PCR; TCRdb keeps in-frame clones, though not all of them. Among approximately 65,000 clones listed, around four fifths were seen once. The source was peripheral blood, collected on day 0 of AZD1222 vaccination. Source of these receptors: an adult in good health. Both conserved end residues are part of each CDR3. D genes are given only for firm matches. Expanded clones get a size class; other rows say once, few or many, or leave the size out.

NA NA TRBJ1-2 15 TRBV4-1 TGCGCCAGCAGCCAAAATTCCGACGGTAACTATGGCTACACCTTC CASSQNSDGNYGYTF
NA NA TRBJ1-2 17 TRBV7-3 TGTGCCAGCAGCTTAACGGGTGGGAGAGACCTTAACTATGGCTACACCTTC CASSLTGGRDLNYGYTF
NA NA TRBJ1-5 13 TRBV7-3 TGTGCCAGCAGCTACCAGGGCAATCAGCCCCAGCATTTT CASSYQGNQPQHF
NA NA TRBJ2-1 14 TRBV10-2 TGCGCCAGCAATCAAGGACTTCTGTACAATGAGCAGTTCTTC CASNQGLLYNEQFF
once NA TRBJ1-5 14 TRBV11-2 TGTGCCAGCAGCTGGGATCCAAATAATCAGCCCCAGCATTTT CASSWDPNNQPQHF
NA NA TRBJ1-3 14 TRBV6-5 TGTGCCAGCTCATTGGGCCACTCTGGAAACACCATATATTTT CASSLGHSGNTIYF
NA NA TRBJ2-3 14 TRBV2 TGTGCCGGAATCAGGGAGATACTCACAGATACGCAGTATTTT CAGIREILTDTQYF
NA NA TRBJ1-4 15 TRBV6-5 TGTGCCAGCGGTCAGACAGGTACTAATGCGGAAAAACTGTTTTTT CASGQTGTNAEKLFF
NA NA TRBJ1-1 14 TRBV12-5 TGTGCTAGTGGTCGCTACCCGATGAACACTGAAGCTTTCTTT CASGRYPMNTEAFF
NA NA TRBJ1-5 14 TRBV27 TGTGCCAGCAGTTTATCAGGGGACAATCAGCCCCAGCATTTT CASSLSGDNQPQHF